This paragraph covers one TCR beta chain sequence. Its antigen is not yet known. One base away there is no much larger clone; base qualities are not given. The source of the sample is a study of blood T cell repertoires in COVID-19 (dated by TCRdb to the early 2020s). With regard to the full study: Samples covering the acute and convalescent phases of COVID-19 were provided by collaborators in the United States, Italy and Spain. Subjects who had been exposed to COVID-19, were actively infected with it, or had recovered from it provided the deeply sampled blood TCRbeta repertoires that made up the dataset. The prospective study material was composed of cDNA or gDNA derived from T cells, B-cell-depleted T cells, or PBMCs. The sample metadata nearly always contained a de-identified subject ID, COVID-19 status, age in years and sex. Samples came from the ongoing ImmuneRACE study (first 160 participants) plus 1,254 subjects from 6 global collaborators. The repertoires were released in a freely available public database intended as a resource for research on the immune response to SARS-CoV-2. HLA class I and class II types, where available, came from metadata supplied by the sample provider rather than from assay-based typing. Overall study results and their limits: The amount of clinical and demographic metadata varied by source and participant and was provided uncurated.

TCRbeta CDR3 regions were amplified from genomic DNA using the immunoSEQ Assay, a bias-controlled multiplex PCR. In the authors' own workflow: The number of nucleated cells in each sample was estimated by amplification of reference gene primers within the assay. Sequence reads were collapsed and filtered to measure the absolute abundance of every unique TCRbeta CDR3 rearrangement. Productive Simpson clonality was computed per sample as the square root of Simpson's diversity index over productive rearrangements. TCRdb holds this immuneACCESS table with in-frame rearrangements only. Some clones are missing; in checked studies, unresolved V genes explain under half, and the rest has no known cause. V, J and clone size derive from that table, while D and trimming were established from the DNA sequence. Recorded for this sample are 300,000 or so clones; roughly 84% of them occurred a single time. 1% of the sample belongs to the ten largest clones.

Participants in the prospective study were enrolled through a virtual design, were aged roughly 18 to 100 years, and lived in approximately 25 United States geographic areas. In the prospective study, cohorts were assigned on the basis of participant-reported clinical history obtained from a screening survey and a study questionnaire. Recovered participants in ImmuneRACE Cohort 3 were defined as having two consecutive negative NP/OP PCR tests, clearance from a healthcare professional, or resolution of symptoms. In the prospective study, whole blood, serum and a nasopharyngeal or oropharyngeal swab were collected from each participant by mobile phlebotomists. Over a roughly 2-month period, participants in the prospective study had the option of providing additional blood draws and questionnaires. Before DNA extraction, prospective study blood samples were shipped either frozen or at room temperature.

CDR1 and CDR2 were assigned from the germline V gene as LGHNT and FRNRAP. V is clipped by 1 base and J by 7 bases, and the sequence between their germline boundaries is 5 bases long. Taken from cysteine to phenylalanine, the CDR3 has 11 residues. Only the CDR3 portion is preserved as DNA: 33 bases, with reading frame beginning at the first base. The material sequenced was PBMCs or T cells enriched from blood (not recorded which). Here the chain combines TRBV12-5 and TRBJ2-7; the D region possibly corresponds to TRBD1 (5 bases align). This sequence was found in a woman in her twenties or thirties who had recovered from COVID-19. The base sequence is TGTGCTAGTGGTTTGGCAGGGGAGCAGTACTTC. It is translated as CASGLAGEQYF.